The 17 T cell receptor beta chains below come from one sample, sequenced in a study of T cell repertoires in cytomegalovirus infection (dated by TCRdb to between 2019 and 2020). Reading the label with the study, this specimen's treatment or condition is: in vitro stimulation with specific CMV peptide epitopes to enrich CMV-specific T cells. Their antigen targets remain unknown. TCRdb shows the sequencer as Illumina HiSeq 1500. TCRdb cleaned the public reads at Q25 with fastp, built clones with MiXCR and kept in-frame beta chains. Duplicate CDR3 protein sequences are folded into a single record with the most common DNA and genes. The sample contains some 900,000 distinct CDR3 sequences, approximately 32% of them found a single time. The ten biggest clones cover around an eighth of the sample. The sequencing here drew on cultured CD8+ T cells from PBMCs, taken from culture after CMV antigen stimulation. The receptors here all came from a human donor in good health (CMV status not recorded). Some clones in this sample may be carry-over from other donors' samples.

The sample holds a few counts of this clonotype. The rearrangement links TRBV10-3 to TRBJ2-2; the D is unclear. The CDR3 is 15 residues long. V was clipped by 5 bases and J by 1 base, with 11 bases between them. Germline V gene sequence: CDR1 ENHRY, CDR2 SYGVKD. Here the CDR3 reads CAISSRALNTGELFF. DNA for the CDR3: TGTGCCATCAGTTCAAGGGCCCTGAACACCGGGGAGCTGTTTTTT.

V and J are TRBV5-1 and TRBJ2-2, with D possibly being TRBD1 (6 bases). Germline lookup yields CDR1 SGHRS and CDR2 YFSETQ. The CDR3 spans 16 residues. V lost 0 bases, J lost 4 bases, and 13 bases lay in between. CDR3 nucleotide sequence: TGCGCCAGCAGCTTGGATGGACAGCTCTTCACCGGGGAGCTGTTTTTT. This codes for CASSLDGQLFTGELFF.

This clonotype was observed at least ten times. V usage is TRBV6-1 and J usage is TRBJ1-1; 7 bases agree with TRBD1. The junction had 7 bases not matched to a gene; V was cut back by 3 bases and J by 3 bases. This CDR3 is 15 amino acids long. Germline V gives CDR1 MNHNS, CDR2 SASEGT. CDR3 in amino acids: CASSELQGLHTEAFF. The CDR3 DNA reads TGTGCCAGCAGTGAGTTACAGGGGCTACACACTGAAGCTTTCTTT.

The chain is built from TRBV7-1 and TRBJ2-7; possible D gene TRBD1, 5 bases. TRBV7-1 counts as an open reading frame of uncertain function. V shed 5 bases and J shed 8 bases, with 13 bases lying between them. This CDR3 has 12 residues. CDR3 in DNA: TGTGCCAGCAGCCCACAGGATATTAAGCAGTACGTC. It translates to CASSPQDIKQYV.

As to this clonotype: This may come from a read error, since a much larger clone is one base off. This sequence joins TRBV20-1 and TRBJ2-3; D unclear. This CDR3 is built from 15 residues. Trimming cost V 1 base and J 0 bases, with 11 bases left between them. Germline loops: CDR1 DFQATT, CDR2 SNEGSKA (reference sequence). The chain's CDR3 is CSARVSGTSTDTQYF. The DNA of the CDR3 is TGCAGTGCTAGAGTTTCCGGAACTAGCACAGATACGCAGTATTTT.

CDR3 region: CATQGAGFGYTF. In nucleotides, the CDR3 is TGTGCCACCCAGGGGGCCGGTTTTGGCTACACCTTC. This chain connects TRBV15 to TRBJ1-2, with 8 bases aligning to TRBD1. The CDR3 sequence is 12 residues long. The germline V gene encodes CDR1 LNHNV and CDR2 YYDKDF (reference sequence). With 8 bases clipped from V and 7 bases from J, the junction kept 6 bases outside the gene matches.

The chain links TRBV7-6 to TRBJ1-6, with D unresolved. Germline assignment: CDR1 SGHVS and CDR2 FNYEAQ. This CDR3 is 14 amino acids long. Trimming removed 0 bases at V and 8 bases at J, with 8 bases between. The CDR3 DNA is TGTGCCAGCAGCTTAGCGGCGGAAGATTCACCCCTCCACTTT. It codes for CASSLAAEDSPLHF. The full variable domain, with the rest looked up from reference TRBV7-6 and TRBJ1-6, is GAGVSQSPRYKVTKRGQDVALRCDPISGHVSLYWYRQALGQGPEFLTYFNYEAQQDKSGLPNDRFSAERPEGSISTLTIQRTEQRDSAMYRCASSLAAEDSPLHFGNGTRLTVT.

This sequence joins TRBV11-3 and TRBJ2-1; D is possibly TRBD1 or TRBD2 (5 bases each). The CDR3 covers 17 residues. In germline, CDR1 is SGHNT, CDR2 YENEEA. V lost 0 bases, J lost 2 bases, and 14 bases lay in between. CDR3 sequence (DNA): TGTGCCAGCAGCTTAGATCGCGAGGGGAGTGCCTACAATGAGCAGTTCTTC. This encodes CASSLDREGSAYNEQFF.

In this sample, this clonotype turned up many times. CDR3 nucleotide sequence: TGTGCCAGCAGCTTAGCGGCGGCCGGCTCCTACAATGAGCAGTTCTTC. Translated: CASSLAAAGSYNEQFF. The chain is built from TRBV7-6 and TRBJ2-1; D is unclear. The CDR3 runs 16 residues. Trimming removed 0 bases at V and 0 bases at J, with 9 bases between. Germline lookup yields CDR1 SGHVS and CDR2 FNYEAQ.

This clonotype has a handful of counts. This chain connects TRBV3-1 to TRBJ2-3; 9 bases are a match to TRBD2. The CDR3 extends over 18 amino acids. Looked up from germline, CDR1 is LGHDT and CDR2 is YNNKEL (reference sequence). Trimming at V came to 4 bases and at J to 2 bases, leaving 13 bases not matched to a gene. The CDR3 sequence is CASSLTTTSGQITDTQYF. DNA for the CDR3: TGTGCCAGCAGCCTAACTACCACTAGCGGGCAAATCACAGATACGCAGTATTTT.

This clonotype came up many times. The rearrangement joins TRBV7-9 to TRBJ2-2; 10 nucleotides agree with TRBD1. Germline assignment: CDR1 SEHNR and CDR2 FQNEAQ (reference sequence). This CDR3 has 14 residues. Trimming at V came to 11 bases and at J to 5 bases, leaving 8 bases not matched to a gene. The CDR3: CAGFDRGRTGELFF. The CDR3 DNA follows: TGTGCCGGATTCGACAGGGGGCGAACCGGGGAGCTGTTTTTT.

The CDR3 loop reads CASSYSSGGWYNEQFF. The CDR3 bases are TGTGCCAGCAGTTACTCGTCGGGGGGGTGGTACAATGAGCAGTTCTTC. This chain joins TRBV6-5 and TRBJ2-1, with 8 positions matching TRBD2. Germline V gene lookup returns CDR1 MNHEY and CDR2 SVGAGI. The J segment lost 4 bases and the V segment lost 0 bases, leaving 5 bases of the junction unmatched. The CDR3 runs to 16 residues.

The rearrangement joins TRBV27 to TRBJ1-2; D is ambiguous. CDR3 length: 14 residues. Germline V gene lookup returns CDR1 MNHEY and CDR2 SMNVEV (reference sequence). V gave up 4 bases and J gave up 1 base, with 10 bases separating them. CDR3 amino acids: CASSSWTNNYGYTF. The CDR3 DNA reads TGTGCCAGCAGTTCCTGGACGAATAACTATGGCTACACCTTC.

This chain uses TRBV5-8 with TRBJ2-1, with TRBD1 identical over 8 bases. The CDR3 has 16 amino acids. The ends lost 4 bases at V and 8 bases at J; junction bases unmatched: 14. Germline-derived CDR1 and CDR2 are SGHTS and YDEGEE. DNA of the CDR3: TGTGCCAGCAGCCTAGGGACAGGCGCGGTGAGGGATGAGCAGTTCTTC. This sequence encodes CASSLGTGAVRDEQFF. The entire variable domain, with the rest obtained from reference TRBV5-8 and TRBJ2-1, is as follows: EAGVTQSPTHLIKTRGQQATLRCSPISGHTSVYWYQQALGLGLQFLLWYDEGEERNRGNFPPRFSGRQFPNYSSELNVNALELEDSALYLCASSLGTGAVRDEQFFGPGTRLTVL.

The chain links TRBV7-6 to TRBJ2-7, with D possibly TRBD1 on 5 matching bases. V lost 8 bases and J 0 bases, leaving 17 bases between the germline ends. The CDR3 has 15 amino acids. CDR1 is SGHVS, CDR2 FNYEAQ, per germline. The CDR3 reads CASGYLDSPSYEQYF. As DNA, the CDR3 is TGTGCCAGCGGCTACCTAGACAGCCCCTCCTACGAGCAGTACTTC.

This clonotype was observed a few times. J is TRBJ2-5 and V is TRBV2, with D perhaps matching TRBD1 (6 bases). There are 16 residues in the CDR3. Germline CDR1 SNHLY, CDR2 FYNNEI. Trimming left V 0 bases short and J 5 bases short, with 16 bases between. In DNA, the CDR3 is TGTGCCAGCAGTGAAGCACAGGGAGTAGATAGGGAGACCCAGTACTTC. It is translated as CASSEAQGVDRETQYF. Drawing the rest from reference TRBV2 and TRBJ2-5, the complete variable domain is EPEVTQTPSHQVTQMGQEVILRCVPISNHLYFYWYRQILGQKVEFLVSFYNNEISEKSEIFDDQFSVERPDGSNFTLKIRSTKLEDSAMYFCASSEAQGVDRETQYFGPGTRLLVL.

The V and J genes are TRBV12-3 or TRBV12-4 and TRBJ2-1, with D unresolved. CDR3 length equals 9 residues. The CDR3 DNA is TGTGTCACCGGAAATGAGCAGTTCTTC. This codes for CVTGNEQFF.